The rows below give T cell receptor beta chains drawn from one sample of a study of radiation and T cells in renal cell carcinoma. Libraries were prepared by immunoSEQ multiplex PCR; TCRdb keeps only in-frame clonotypes and omits some of them. Among some 75,000 clones listed, roughly 87% were seen once. The material sequenced was blood, taken from a patient whose treatment included radiotherapy and nephrectomy. The receptors were sampled from a man aged 55 to 70 with renal cell carcinoma. Each CDR3 is given with its conserved first and last residue. The D gene is left open where the match is weak. Only some rows state a clone size, as once, few, many or a class for expanded clones.

j_gene,d_gene,v_gene,abundance,CDR3aa,CDR3nt
TRBJ2-1,TRBD2,TRBV27,NA,CASRGGRELSEQFF,TGTGCCAGCAGAGGCGGGAGGGAGCTAAGTGAGCAGTTCTTC
TRBJ2-2,TRBD1,TRBV28,NA,CAIQRDRAGGELFF,TGTGCCATCCAGCGGGACAGGGCTGGCGGGGAGCTGTTTTTT
TRBJ2-7,NA,TRBV28,NA,CATPGGMTYEQYF,TGTGCCACCCCCGGCGGGATGACCTACGAGCAGTACTTC
TRBJ2-7,TRBD1,TRBV5-6,few,CASSFSDREEQYF,TGTGCCAGCAGCTTTTCCGACAGGGAGGAGCAGTACTTC
TRBJ2-7,TRBD2,TRBV18,NA,CASSTSGLTYEQYF,TGTGCCAGCTCAACTAGCGGACTTACCTACGAGCAGTACTTC
TRBJ1-2,TRBD1,TRBV7-8,NA,CASSLAGQAFGYGYTF,TGTGCCAGCAGCTTAGCCGGACAGGCTTTTGGCTATGGCTACACCTTC
TRBJ2-2,NA,TRBV5-1,NA,CASRMNWNTGELFF,TGCGCCAGCAGAATGAACTGGAACACCGGGGAGCTGTTTTTT
TRBJ2-7,TRBD2,TRBV14,few,CASSLSGGPYEQYF,TGTGCCAGCAGCCTTAGCGGGGGGCCCTACGAGCAGTACTTC
TRBJ1-4,NA,TRBV4-3,NA,CASSQGTGRGEKLFF,TGCGCCAGCAGCCAAGGGACGGGCAGGGGAGAAAAACTGTTTTTT
TRBJ1-5,NA,TRBV28,NA,CASSLGQSNQPQHF,TGTGCCAGCAGTTTAGGGCAGAGCAATCAGCCCCAGCATTTT
TRBJ2-5,NA,TRBV15,NA,CATSRDRLVSETQYF,TGTGCCACCAGCAGAGATAGGCTAGTGAGTGAGACCCAGTACTTC
TRBJ2-6,NA,TRBV19,once,CASSPSRVSGANVLTF,TGTGCCAGTAGTCCCTCACGGGTTTCTGGGGCCAACGTCCTGACTTTC
TRBJ2-1,NA,TRBV7-9,NA,CASSSSGQIYNEQFF,TGTGCCAGCAGCTCAAGCGGGCAAATTTACAATGAGCAGTTCTTC
TRBJ1-1,NA,TRBV28,NA,CASSPRGWGNTEAFF,TGTGCCAGCAGCCCCCGGGGATGGGGGAACACTGAAGCTTTCTTT
TRBJ2-2,NA,TRBV11-3,NA,CASSYRSPPGELFF,TGTGCCAGCAGCTACCGGTCCCCTCCCGGGGAGCTGTTTTTT
TRBJ2-5,TRBD1,TRBV7-9,few,CASSPRTGGSKETQYF,TGTGCCAGCAGCCCCCGGACAGGGGGGAGCAAAGAGACCCAGTACTTC
TRBJ2-5,TRBD2,TRBV27,NA,CASRPLGLAGVQGETQYF,TGTGCCAGCAGACCACTCGGCCTAGCGGGAGTGCAGGGAGAGACCCAGTACTTC
TRBJ1-1,NA,TRBV18,NA,CASSPGRRWGRTEAFF,TGTGCCAGCTCACCCGGTCGCCGTTGGGGGAGAACTGAAGCTTTCTTT
TRBJ1-5,NA,TRBV28,NA,CASSASRPRHF,TGTGCCAGCAGTGCATCCCGGCCCAGGCATTTT
TRBJ2-6,NA,TRBV5-4,NA,CASSPLVSGANVLTF,TGTGCCAGCAGCCCGTTAGTCTCTGGGGCCAACGTCCTGACTTTC
TRBJ2-5,NA,TRBV7-8,once,CASRGYQETQYF,TGTGCCAGCAGGGGGTACCAAGAGACCCAGTACTTC
TRBJ2-7,TRBD2,TRBV19,once,CASSTGTSGPLLSYEQYF,TGTGCCAGTAGTACCGGGACTAGCGGGCCCCTTCTCTCCTACGAGCAGTACTTC
TRBJ2-3,TRBD1,TRBV29-1,NA,CSVGGTGVGDTQYF,TGCAGCGTTGGTGGGACAGGGGTTGGAGATACGCAGTATTTT
TRBJ2-3,NA,TRBV5-6,once,CASSFTLFRSTFPDTQYF,TGTGCCAGCAGCTTTACCCTCTTCAGGTCCACCTTCCCAGATACGCAGTATTTT
TRBJ2-1,NA,TRBV5-4,once,CASSLATVYNEQFF,TGTGCCAGCAGCTTGGCGACTGTTTACAATGAGCAGTTCTTC
TRBJ1-5,NA,TRBV5-1,NA,CASSPLGETSNQPQHF,TGCGCCAGCAGCCCCCTCGGGGAGACGAGCAATCAGCCCCAGCATTTT
TRBJ1-3,TRBD1,TRBV7-2,few,CASSLGQAWGTIYF,TGTGCCAGCAGCTTGGGACAGGCCTGGGGCACCATATATTTT
TRBJ1-2,TRBD1,TRBV27,NA,CASTPFGDRGGYTF,TGTGCCAGCACCCCCTTTGGGGACAGGGGGGGCTACACCTTC
TRBJ1-5,NA,TRBV7-2,few,CASSVDSQPQHF,TGTGCCAGCAGCGTGGACAGCCAGCCCCAGCATTTT
TRBJ2-7,TRBD1,TRBV6-5,NA,CASSYGDRLYEQYF,TGTGCCAGCAGTTACGGGGACAGACTATACGAGCAGTACTTC
TRBJ2-1,NA,TRBV4-1,NA,CASSQLGPQFF,TGCGCCAGCAGTCAGCTGGGACCCCAGTTCTTC
TRBJ1-1,TRBD1,TRBV2,NA,CASSQDNRGLGTEAFF,TGTGCCAGCAGTCAAGATAACAGGGGGCTCGGCACTGAAGCTTTCTTT
TRBJ2-5,NA,TRBV18,NA,CASSPGNRAETQYF,TGTGCCAGCTCACCTGGTAACAGGGCTGAGACCCAGTACTTC
TRBJ1-5,NA,TRBV6-6,NA,CASNATSTGPQHF,TGTGCCAGCAATGCCACCTCCACGGGGCCCCAGCATTTT
TRBJ2-7,NA,TRBV5-6,NA,CASGVGGLRSYEQYF,TGTGCCAGCGGGGTCGGGGGTCTTCGTTCCTACGAGCAGTACTTC
TRBJ2-6,NA,TRBV18,NA,CASSPGISGGANVLTF,TGTGCCAGCTCACCAGGGATCTCGGGAGGGGCCAACGTCCTGACTTTC
TRBJ1-4,TRBD1,TRBV27,NA,CASSDRGKEKLFF,TGTGCCAGCAGTGACAGGGGGAAAGAAAAACTGTTTTTT